This TCR beta chain appears in the sequencing data of a study of T cells after yellow fever vaccination. This clonotype appeared many times. The study made its TCR cDNA through 5'RACE template switching. That step introduced a universal primer site along with UMIs. TCRdb re-called the 5' RACE reads with MiXCR, one entry per CDR3 protein. Here the sample spans 50,000 to 65,000 distinct CDR3 sequences, approximately 6.6% being singletons. The CDR3 is made up of 15 amino acids. V shed 4 bases, J shed 5 bases, and the junction held 9 bases outside the gene matches. Germline V gives CDR1 LGHDT, CDR2 YNNKEL (reference sequence).

This sequence was found in a man aged 18 to 30 who received the YFV17D yellow fever vaccine. The material was CD8+ T cells not binding an NS4B(214-222) dextramer, sorted from PBMCs, obtained roughly 45 days after the first yellow fever vaccination. The chain uses TRBV3-1 and TRBJ2-5, with 8 positions matching TRBD1. In nucleotides, the CDR3 is TGTGCCAGCAGCCTAGGGACAGGTCGAACGGAGACCCAGTACTTC. Its protein product is CASSLGTGRTETQYF.